The 21 T cell receptor beta chains below come from one sample, sequenced in a study of T cell responses to AZD1222 COVID-19 vaccine. Using immunoSEQ multiplex PCR, the repertoire was profiled, and TCRdb retains in-frame clones only, with some absent. Here the sample spans over 25,000 clones, 80% to 95% being singletons. This specimen consisted of peripheral blood, obtained 28 days after the second AZD1222 dose. Receptors originate from an adult who received the AZD1222 COVID-19 vaccine.

The gene calls are TRBV12-3 or TRBV12-4 and TRBJ1-5; D not resolved. This CDR3 region has 13 residues. V was shortened by 2 bases and J by 1 base, with 3 bases between the two germline ends. CDR3 region: CASSLSSNQPQHF. The CDR3 bases are TGTGCCAGCAGTTTATCGAGCAATCAGCCCCAGCATTTT.

This chain uses TRBV27 with TRBJ2-7; 7 nucleotides line up with TRBD1. J was trimmed by 3 bases and V by 4 bases; bases with no gene match: 6. In germline, CDR1 is MNHEY, CDR2 SMNVEV (reference sequence). The CDR3 extends over 14 amino acids. CDR3 nucleotide sequence: TGTGCCAGCAGTTCCGGACAGGCCTTCTACGAGCAGTACTTC. Translated, it gives CASSSGQAFYEQYF.

V usage is TRBV6-6 and J usage is TRBJ1-4; D uncertain. CDR3 length: 19 amino acids. Germline-derived CDR1 and CDR2 are MNHNY and SVGAGI (reference sequence). The V end lost 5 bases, the J end lost 4 bases, and 26 bases lay between the germline ends. The CDR3 nucleotides are TGTGCCAGCAGTCCGGGGTCCACCCGGACGGACCGATATAATGAAAAACTGTTTTTT. Translated, it gives CASSPGSTRTDRYNEKLFF.

The rearrangement joins TRBV4-1 to TRBJ1-1; possibly TRBD1 for D (5 bases). V gave up 1 base and J gave up 11 bases, with 17 bases separating them. The germline V gene encodes CDR1 MGHRA and CDR2 YSYEKL. CDR3 size: 14 residues. In nucleotides, the CDR3 is TGCGCCAGCAGCCAAGGGGACGGCGCGAGATGGGCTTTCTTT. Translating it yields CASSQGDGARWAFF.

The J gene is TRBJ1-2, the V gene TRBV28, with D perhaps matching TRBD1 (5 bases). V lost 4 bases, J lost 8 bases, and 17 bases lay in between. Germline V gene data show CDR1 as MDHEN and CDR2 as SYDVKM. The CDR3 contains 14 residues. Here the CDR3 reads CASSYSGPGRGYTF. The CDR3 DNA is TGTGCCAGCAGTTATAGCGGTCCAGGGCGGGGCTACACCTTC.

This sequence joins TRBV19 and TRBJ2-1; the D gene is possibly TRBD2 (5 bases). The germline CDR1 and CDR2 sequences are LNHDA and SQIVND (reference sequence). Trimming shortened V by 0 bases and J by 4 bases, and 16 bases separated the two germline ends. The CDR3 totals 17 residues. CDR3 sequence reads: CASSIEGSPLGYNEQFF. As DNA, the CDR3 is TGTGCCAGTAGTATAGAAGGGAGCCCTCTCGGTTACAATGAGCAGTTCTTC.

This clone was found once. CDR3 nucleotides: TGTGCCAGTAGTATAGTTCCGAGACAGGGGAAGGGGAATGAGCAGTTCTTC. This gives the protein CASSIVPRQGKGNEQFF. The chain recombines TRBV19 with TRBJ2-1, with 8 bases lining up with TRBD1. V shed 1 base and J 7 bases; nucleotides not matched to a gene: 12. The CDR3 extends over 17 amino acids. Germline CDR1 LNHDA, CDR2 SQIVND (reference sequence).

The rearrangement links TRBV9 to TRBJ1-2; possibly TRBD1 for D (6 bases). This CDR3 is 14 amino acids long. Between the trimmed V and J ends, which lost 7 bases and 0 bases, there was a span of 13 bases. Germline V gene sequence: CDR1 SGDLS, CDR2 YYNGEE. The CDR3 nucleotides are TGTGCCAGCTCAGGGGAGACCACTAACTATGGCTACACCTTC. Residues: CASSGETTNYGYTF.

The chain recombines TRBV7-8 with TRBJ2-7; 11 nucleotides agree with TRBD2. Germline-derived CDR1 and CDR2 are SGHVS and FQNEAQ. CDR3 length: 15 amino acids. V was pared by 5 bases and J by 2 bases, with 5 bases of the junction left unmatched. The CDR3 bases are TGTGCCAGCAGCCTCATGACTAGCGGGGCCTACGAGCAGTACTTC. It codes for CASSLMTSGAYEQYF.

The chain has TRBV5-1 and TRBJ2-7; D might be TRBD1 (5 bases). Per germline, CDR1 SGHRS and CDR2 YFSETQ. The CDR3 loop spans 14 amino acids. V dropped 4 bases and J dropped 0 bases, with 11 bases sitting between them. The CDR3 loop is CASSKDRSSYEQYF. CDR3 nucleotides: TGCGCCAGCAGCAAAGACAGAAGCTCCTACGAGCAGTACTTC.

V and J are TRBV12-3 or TRBV12-4 and TRBJ1-1; D is unresolved. V lost 7 bases to trimming and J lost 3 bases, with 9 bases between them. This CDR3 is 12 amino acids long. The CDR3 sequence: CASTPGYTEAFF. Written as DNA, the CDR3 is TGTGCCAGCACTCCCGGGTACACTGAAGCTTTCTTT.

The V gene is TRBV18, the J gene TRBJ2-3; D gene ambiguous. The V and J ends lost 3 bases and 0 bases respectively, with 13 bases between them. CDR3 length: 16 amino acids. Germline CDR1 is KGHSH and CDR2 is LQKENI. The CDR3 here is CASSPNLVTSTDTQYF. In DNA, the CDR3 is TGTGCCAGCTCACCGAATCTAGTAACTAGCACAGATACGCAGTATTTT.

The chain recombines TRBV30 with TRBJ1-2; D possibly corresponds to TRBD1 (6 bases). Germline V gene lookup returns CDR1 GTSNPN and CDR2 SVGIG (reference sequence). The CDR3 contains 12 residues. This chain's CDR3 is CAGTGHPRGYTF. CDR3 nucleotides: TGTGCAGGGACGGGACACCCGAGGGGCTACACCTTC.

CDR3 coding DNA: TGTGCCAGCACCGTTGGGCAGGGATGGTCACCCCTCCACTTT. Protein sequence: CASTVGQGWSPLHF. The chain couples TRBV28 to TRBJ1-6, with TRBD1 as a possible D gene (5 bases). Trimming removed 7 bases from V and 10 bases from J, with 17 bases in between. The CDR3 loop spans 14 amino acids. The germline CDR1 and CDR2 sequences are MDHEN and SYDVKM.

The chain has TRBV9 and TRBJ1-2; D perhaps matches TRBD1 (6 bases). Germline assignment: CDR1 SGDLS and CDR2 YYNGEE. V was cut by 0 bases and J by 8 bases, with 14 bases left in between. The CDR3 totals 14 residues. This CDR3 is CASSVDEGGGGYTF. The CDR3 coding sequence is TGTGCCAGCAGCGTAGATGAAGGGGGTGGCGGCTACACCTTC.

The V and J genes are TRBV10-3 and TRBJ1-2, with unresolved D. Trimming cost V 0 bases and J 5 bases, with 10 bases left between them. Germline loops: CDR1 ENHRY, CDR2 SYGVKD. There are 14 residues in the CDR3. CDR3 sequence: CAISESGDLYGYTF. For the CDR3, the DNA is TGTGCCATCAGTGAGTCTGGAGACCTATATGGCTACACCTTC.

This rearrangement joins TRBV7-3 to TRBJ2-2; no reliable D call. V lost 3 bases and J lost 3, with 14 bases in between. The germline CDR1 and CDR2 sequences are SGHTA and FQGTGA. The CDR3 contains 16 residues. The CDR3 spells CASSLNPGGHTGELFF. The CDR3 DNA is TGTGCCAGCAGCTTGAATCCTGGCGGCCACACCGGGGAGCTGTTTTTT.

J is TRBJ1-1 and V is TRBV11-2; D not certain. The CDR3 is 14 residues long. Trimming cost V 1 base and J 4 bases, with 10 bases left between them. Germline V CDR1 and CDR2: SGHAT, FQNNGV. The DNA of the CDR3 is TGTGCCAGCAGCTTAGGGTCAGGTTTCACTGAAGCTTTCTTT. This gives the protein CASSLGSGFTEAFF.

The chain links TRBV5-1 to TRBJ2-3; 8 bases align to TRBD1. CDR3 length: 15 amino acids. Germline-derived CDR1 and CDR2 are SGHRS and YFSETQ. Trimming at V came to 0 bases and at J to 6 bases, leaving 6 bases not matched to a gene. CDR3 nucleotide sequence: TGCGCCAGCAGCTTGGAGGACAGGGCCTCGGATACGCAGTATTTT. Translating gives CASSLEDRASDTQYF.

The gene calls are TRBV24-1 and TRBJ2-5; 7 positions agree with TRBD2. V lost 3 bases, J lost 1 base, and 1 base stayed unmatched. CDR3 length equals 14 residues. The germline CDR1 and CDR2 sequences are KGHDR and SFDVKD. CDR3 amino acids: CATSDRTSQETQYF. CDR3 nucleotides: TGTGCCACCAGTGATCGGACTAGCCAAGAGACCCAGTACTTC.

J is TRBJ2-1 and V is TRBV5-1; D call uncertain. The germline V gene has CDR1 SGHRS and CDR2 YFSETQ. Trimming removed 0 bases at V and 8 bases at J, with 12 bases between. The CDR3 totals 14 residues. The CDR3 protein is CASSLASKMDEQFF. The DNA of the CDR3 is TGCGCCAGCAGCTTGGCTAGTAAAATGGATGAGCAGTTCTTC.